This record concerns one T cell receptor (beta chain) sequence. What antigen it recognizes has not been identified. Per-nucleotide qualities are absent, and no much larger clonotype sits a single base away. These data are taken from a study of blood T cell repertoires in COVID-19 (dated by TCRdb to 2020 to 2022). The study in broad terms: Samples from collaborators originated in the United States, Italy and Spain and spanned both the acute and convalescent phases of COVID-19. The prospective study material was composed of cDNA or gDNA derived from T cells, B-cell-depleted T cells, or PBMCs. Subjects who had been exposed to COVID-19, were actively infected with it, or had recovered from it provided the deeply sampled blood TCRbeta repertoires that made up the dataset. The repertoires were made available in a free public database intended to serve as a resource for research on the immune response to SARS-CoV-2. The samples were drawn from two sources: the first 160 participants of the ongoing ImmuneRACE study, and 1,000 to 1,500 subjects contributed by 6 global collaborators. The sample metadata nearly always contained a de-identified subject ID, COVID-19 status, age in years and sex. Where available, HLA class I and class II types were taken from metadata supplied by the sample provider and were not determined by assay-based typing.

The immunoSEQ Assay, a bias-controlled multiplex PCR, was used to amplify TCRbeta CDR3 regions from genomic DNA. The original methods were these. Nucleated cell counts per sample were estimated from amplification of reference gene primers within the assay. To quantify the absolute abundance of each unique TCRbeta CDR3 rearrangement, sequence reads were collapsed and filtered. Productive Simpson clonality was computed per sample as the square root of Simpson's diversity index over productive rearrangements. Held by TCRdb, this immuneACCESS table contains in-frame sequences only and omits some clones. Under half of the omission traces to an unresolved V gene where checked; the cause of the rest is unknown. D and trimming come from the DNA, and the V and J calls and clone size come from that table. The sample profile shows tens of thousands of clones; almost 85% of them were found once. The ten top clones hold over 30% of the sample.

Beyond this particular receptor, the publication reports: The amount of clinical and demographic metadata varied by source and participant and was provided uncurated.

Collaborating institutions collected whole blood in K2EDTA tubes following their own protocols. For TCRbeta analysis, collaborator samples were shipped as frozen whole blood, as isolated PBMCs, or as DNA extracted from either sample type. This clonotype originated in a man in his 70s with acute or convalescent COVID-19. Sequencing used peripheral blood.

The DNA sequence reads TGTGCCAGCAGCCTTCGGACAGGGGGAGCCTACGAGCAGTACTTC. It is translated as CASSLRTGGAYEQYF. The sequence joins TRBV3-1 (or the pseudogene TRBV3-2) to TRBJ2-7; 10 central bases correspond to TRBD1. Measured from the cysteine to the phenylalanine, the CDR3 is 15 residues long. Only the CDR3 part of the read is kept: 45 bases, read in frame from the first base. CDR1 LGHDT and CDR2 YNNKEL were looked up in the germline V gene (reference sequence). The germline V and J ends show losses of 4 bases and 2 bases respectively, and no gene match explains 5 bases of the junction.